One sample yielded the 28 T cell receptor beta chains listed below, sequenced in a study of blood T cell repertoires in COVID-19. TCRdb's copy holds only in-frame clones and misses some; the assay was immunoSEQ multiplex PCR. The top ten clones hold approximately 4% of a sample with 250,000 to 300,000 clones, roughly 86% of them seen once. Sample: peripheral blood. The receptors shown here come from a young man with active or convalescent COVID-19.

The chain uses TRBV9 and TRBJ1-1; D is uncertain. Trimming left V 4 bases short and J 4 bases short, with 17 bases between. CDR1 and CDR2 from the germline V gene are SGDLS and YYNGEE. The CDR3 is made up of 15 amino acids. CDR3: CASSKDPMESTEAFF. CDR3 bases: TGTGCCAGCAGCAAAGATCCCATGGAGTCCACTGAAGCTTTCTTT.

The rearrangement uses TRBV6-2 or TRBV6-3 and TRBJ2-1; 8 bases map to TRBD2. V was pared by 5 bases and J by 1 base, with 7 bases of the junction left unmatched. There are 16 residues in the CDR3. CDR1 is MNHEY and CDR2 is SVGEGT in the germline V gene. The CDR3 is CASSQERERSYNEQFF. In DNA form, the CDR3 reads TGTGCCAGCAGTCAGGAGCGGGAGCGGTCCTACAATGAGCAGTTCTTC.

The chain has TRBV24-1 and TRBJ1-1, with D perhaps matching TRBD1 (5 bases). The CDR3 is 14 amino acids. The germline V and J ends were trimmed by 3 bases and 6 bases, with 13 bases remaining between them. Germline V lookup: CDR1 KGHDR, CDR2 SFDVKD. The CDR3 is CATSDIRAGPEAFF. CDR3 coding DNA: TGTGCCACCAGTGATATCCGTGCGGGGCCTGAAGCTTTCTTT.

The chain has TRBV6-2 or TRBV6-3 and TRBJ1-5; 9 bases line up with TRBD1. The CDR3 runs to 13 residues. V trimming: 6 bases; J trimming: 11 bases; junction bases outside the gene matches: 8. In germline, CDR1 is MNHEY, CDR2 SVGEGT. CDR3 coding DNA: TGTGCCAGCAGGCCTGGGACAGGGTGGGCCCAGCATTTT. Translating it yields CASRPGTGWAQHF.

This sequence joins TRBV19 and TRBJ2-1; D is unclear. This CDR3 comprises 13 residues. V lost 10 bases and J 4 bases, leaving 14 bases between the germline ends. CDR1 is LNHDA and CDR2 is SQIVND in the germline V gene (reference sequence). This CDR3 reads CATAARSYNEQFF. CDR3 DNA: TGTGCCACCGCGGCCCGGTCTTACAATGAGCAGTTCTTC. Variable domain in full (rest from reference TRBV19 and TRBJ2-1): DGGITQSPKYLFRKEGQNVTLSCEQNLNHDAMYWYRQDPGQGLRLIYYSQIVNDFQKGDIAEGYSVSREKKESFPLTVTSAQKNPTAFYLCATAARSYNEQFFGPGTRLTVL.

The V gene is TRBV5-6, the J gene TRBJ2-4, with a tentative D call TRBD1 (5 bases). This CDR3 has 16 amino acids. Per germline, CDR1 SGHDT and CDR2 YYEEEE. V lost 4 bases and J lost 4, with 18 bases in between. CDR3 sequence: CASSLQTARLKNIQYF. DNA of the CDR3: TGTGCCAGCAGCCTTCAGACAGCTAGATTAAAAAACATTCAGTACTTC.

CDR3 in DNA: TGTGCCAGCAGCTCCACTAGCCTGGCGAATGAGCAGTTCTTC. Translation gives CASSSTSLANEQFF. The rearrangement uses TRBV13 and TRBJ2-1; tentatively, D is TRBD2 (6 bases). V lost 4 bases, J lost 7 bases, and 14 bases lay in between. Germline CDR1 reads PRHDT; CDR2 reads FYEKMQ (reference sequence). The CDR3 extends over 14 amino acids.

The V call is TRBV2, the J call TRBJ1-4, with 12 bases matching TRBD1. The CDR3 length is 14 residues. The junction had 11 bases not matched to a gene; V was cut back by 5 bases and J by 16 bases. Germline CDR1 reads SNHLY; CDR2 reads FYNNEI. DNA of the CDR3: TGTGCCAGCAGTTATATCTCCGGGACAGGGGGCCAGTTTTTT. Its protein is CASSYISGTGGQFF. Filled out from reference TRBV2 and TRBJ1-4, the complete variable domain reads EPEVTQTPSHQVTQMGQEVILRCVPISNHLYFYWYRQILGQKVEFLVSFYNNEISEKSEIFDDQFSVERPDGSNFTLKIRSTKLEDSAMYFCASSYISGTGGQFFGSGTQLSVL.

The genes are TRBV5-1 and TRBJ2-6, with D possibly being TRBD2 (5 bases). The CDR3 runs 16 residues. V was trimmed by 0 bases and J by 0 bases, leaving 7 bases between them. CDR1 and CDR2 (germline): SGHRS, YFSETQ. CDR3 sequence (DNA): TGCGCCAGCAGCTTGGAAGGGAGCTCTGGGGCCAACGTCCTGACTTTC. This codes for CASSLEGSSGANVLTF.

This chain joins TRBV4-1 and TRBJ1-3, with D uncertain. V dropped 1 base and J dropped 5 bases, with 12 bases sitting between them. This CDR3 has 15 amino acids. The germline CDR1 and CDR2 sequences are MGHRA and YSYEKL. The CDR3 DNA is TGCGCCAGCAGCCAAGGTTCCGGTCTTCGAAACACCATATATTTT. Protein product: CASSQGSGLRNTIYF.

The CDR3 region has the DNA TGTGCCAGCAGCGACACCGACAGGGCGATCCACGAGCAGTACTTC. Translated: CASSDTDRAIHEQYF. The gene calls are TRBV7-9 and TRBJ2-7, with 7 bases identical to TRBD1. The ends lost 5 bases at V and 5 bases at J; junction bases unmatched: 12. The CDR3 is made up of 15 amino acids. Per the germline V gene, CDR1 is SEHNR and CDR2 is FQNEAQ (reference sequence).

The gene calls are TRBV5-6 and TRBJ1-6; the D gene is possibly TRBD1 (6 bases). V was cut by 1 base and J by 6 bases, with 11 bases left in between. The CDR3 loop spans 15 amino acids. Germline assignment: CDR1 SGHDT and CDR2 YYEEEE. CDR3 coding DNA: TGTGCCAGCAGCTTGAAAACAGGGATTAATTCACCCCTCCACTTT. Translating it yields CASSLKTGINSPLHF. The whole variable domain, filled in from reference TRBV5-6 and TRBJ1-6, reads DAGVTQSPTHLIKTRGQQVTLRCSPKSGHDTVSWYQQALGQGPQFIFQYYEEEERQRGNFPDRFSGHQFPNYSSELNVNALLLGDSALYLCASSLKTGINSPLHFGNGTRLTVT.

V usage is TRBV15 and J usage is TRBJ1-6; TRBD1 is a possible D gene (5 bases). Trimming took 8 bases from V and 3 from J, leaving 14 bases between them. This CDR3 is built from 15 residues. Germline V gives CDR1 LNHNV, CDR2 YYDKDF (reference sequence). CDR3 DNA: TGTGCCACCTCCCAAGGGGCTTTCTATAATTCACCCCTCCACTTT. This gives the protein CATSQGAFYNSPLHF.

This clone was seen a handful of times. V usage is TRBV29-1 and J usage is TRBJ2-5; 10 bases line up with TRBD1. The V segment lost 7 bases and the J segment 5 bases; nucleotides outside the gene matches: 7. This CDR3 has 13 residues. In germline, CDR1 is SQVTM, CDR2 ANQGSEA. The CDR3, as DNA: TGCAGCGCGGAGACAGGGGGCCGGGAGACCCAGTACTTC. Its protein product is CSAETGGRETQYF.

The gene calls are TRBV14 and TRBJ1-2, with D perhaps matching TRBD1 (6 bases). The germline V gene has CDR1 SGHDN and CDR2 FVKESK. V lost 2 bases and J 6 bases, leaving 10 bases between the germline ends. The CDR3 contains 13 residues. Written as DNA, the CDR3 is TGTGCCAGCAGCCAATGGGCAGGGGATGGCTACACCTTC. It codes for CASSQWAGDGYTF.

The rearrangement links TRBV6-5 to TRBJ2-3, with D perhaps TRBD1 (6 bases). From germline, CDR1 is MNHEY and CDR2 SVGAGI. The CDR3 has 14 amino acids. V was pared by 6 bases and J by 4 bases, with 14 bases between. DNA for the CDR3: TGTGCCAGCAGGAATCTCAGGGGATCAGATACGCAGTATTTT. Encoded protein: CASRNLRGSDTQYF.

The chain joins TRBV30 to TRBJ2-7; TRBD1 matches 7 bases. This CDR3 comprises 12 residues. CDR1 is GTSNPN, CDR2 SVGIG, per germline (reference sequence). The trim removed 8 bases at V and 4 bases at J, leaving 8 bases unmatched. CDR3 coding DNA: TGTGCCGGCGACAGGGTCAATTACGAGCAGTACTTC. Translating it yields CAGDRVNYEQYF.

This chain uses TRBV10-3 with TRBJ2-2, with 8 bases aligning to TRBD2. Trimming cost V 4 bases and J 1 base; bases outside gene matches: 5. Germline-derived CDR1 and CDR2 are ENHRY and SYGVKD. The CDR3 is 16 residues long. The CDR3 spells CAISGSGGLNTGELFF. CDR3 coding DNA: TGTGCCATCAGTGGATCGGGGGGGTTGAACACCGGGGAGCTGTTTTTT.

A few counts support this clone. This CDR3 is CASRLTGHYEQYF. CDR3 DNA sequence: TGTGCCAGCAGACTCACAGGGCACTACGAGCAGTACTTC. This sequence joins TRBV12-3 or TRBV12-4 and TRBJ2-7, with D perhaps TRBD1 (6 bases). The V gene lost 6 bases and the J gene lost 3 bases, with 12 bases spanning the gap. The length of the CDR3 is 13 residues.

This chain links TRBV5-4 with TRBJ2-6; 7 bases are a match to TRBD1. Germline values: CDR1 SGHNT, CDR2 YYREEE (reference sequence). Trimming cost V 3 bases and J 0 bases; bases outside gene matches: 3. The CDR3 consists of 16 residues. The CDR3 region has the DNA TGTGCCAGCAGCTCGGGACAGCCCTCTGGGGCCAACGTCCTGACTTTC. Translated: CASSSGQPSGANVLTF.

The chain uses TRBV19 and TRBJ1-2; D is uncertain. Germline-derived CDR1 and CDR2 are LNHDA and SQIVND (reference sequence). CDR3 length: 14 residues. V shed 3 bases and J shed 0 bases, with 8 bases lying between them. The CDR3 DNA follows: TGTGCCAGTAGTATCCCGCGCGCTAACTATGGCTACACCTTC. Translating it yields CASSIPRANYGYTF.

Of note for this clone: The same CDR3 is also encoded by other DNA sequences in this sample. The rearrangement joins TRBV28 to TRBJ2-7, with D unresolved. Trimming cost V 6 bases and J 3 bases, with 6 bases left between them. The CDR3 is made up of 11 amino acids. Germline V lookup: CDR1 MDHEN, CDR2 SYDVKM. CDR3 sequence reads: CASSPLYEQYF. The DNA of the CDR3 is TGTGCCAGCAGCCCTCTCTACGAGCAGTACTTC.

This chain uses TRBV7-2 with TRBJ2-3, with D tentatively TRBD2 (5 bases). The length of the CDR3 is 16 residues. The V gene's germline CDR1 is SGHTA and CDR2 FQGNSA. Deletions cut 5 bases from V and 4 bases from J, with 19 bases between. The CDR3 loop reads CASSPVGSGGADTQYF. In DNA, the CDR3 is TGTGCCAGCAGCCCCGTGGGGTCAGGAGGAGCAGATACGCAGTATTTT.

The rearrangement uses TRBV28 and TRBJ2-2, with D tentatively TRBD2 (8 bases). V was pared by 6 bases and J by 3 bases, with 14 bases between. This CDR3 is built from 15 residues. CDR1 is MDHEN and CDR2 is SYDVKM in the germline V gene. CDR3 sequence (DNA): TGTGCCAGCAGACAGGGGACTAGGGACACCGGGGAGCTGTTTTTT. As protein: CASRQGTRDTGELFF.

The CDR3 spells CASRTAETQYF. CDR3 DNA: TGTGCCAGTAGGACAGCCGAGACCCAGTACTTC. The chain joins TRBV19 to TRBJ2-5; TRBD1 might be the D (5 bases). V was clipped by 6 bases and J by 5 bases, with 7 bases between them. This CDR3 contains 11 residues. Per the germline V gene, CDR1 is LNHDA and CDR2 is SQIVND (reference sequence).

J is TRBJ2-7 and V is TRBV7-2; the match to TRBD2 covers 10 bases. Looked up from germline, CDR1 is SGHTA and CDR2 is FQGNSA. The V segment lost 5 bases and the J segment 2 bases; nucleotides outside the gene matches: 6. The CDR3 contains 15 residues. The CDR3 is CASSPGLALTYEQYF. In DNA form, the CDR3 reads TGTGCCAGCAGCCCGGGACTAGCGCTTACCTACGAGCAGTACTTC.

This clone was recorded only once. The chain couples TRBV7-2 to TRBJ2-3; TRBD1 is a possible D gene (5 bases). Trimming pared 1 base from V and 3 bases from J, leaving 5 bases between. This CDR3 is 13 amino acids long. Germline CDR1 and CDR2: SGHTA and FQGNSA. The CDR3: CASSLEGTDTQYF. The CDR3 nucleotides read TGTGCCAGCAGCTTAGAGGGGACAGATACGCAGTATTTT.

This clone came up a few times. J is TRBJ2-1 and V is TRBV7-3; 8 bases fit TRBD1. With 4 bases clipped from V and 3 bases from J, the junction kept 5 bases outside the gene matches. CDR3 length equals 15 residues. Per germline, CDR1 SGHTA and CDR2 FQGTGA. The CDR3 DNA follows: TGTGCCAGCAGCTACGGACAGGGCCTCTACAATGAGCAGTTCTTC. Its protein product is CASSYGQGLYNEQFF.